This T cell receptor beta chain was captured by sequencing in a study of cytomegalovirus exposure and HLA in healthy donors. As for the study in general: Drawn from HLA-typed donors, approximately 86 million unique TCRs were held in an early data release. The study, taken as a whole, reports: Solely CMV serostatus was available to characterize immune exposure. What a later analysis reportedly showed was that an Asian-associated ancestry cluster had fewer N-insertions than the roughly 670-donor mean. Presence/absence results assume similar sequencing depth per donor, which may not hold.

A multiplex PCR was run with 60 Vbeta primers and 13 Jbeta primers. The data were produced by immunoSEQ multiplex PCR, yet TCRdb's version contains in-frame clones alone and is incomplete. The repertoire holds 120,000 to 150,000 clones, with roughly 80% as singletons. Germline assignment: CDR1 GTSNPN and CDR2 SVGIG (reference sequence). V lost 0 bases, J lost 4 bases, and 10 bases lay in between. This CDR3 is 14 amino acids long. This clone was recorded once. Its target is not known. The specimen sequenced was PBMCs. The TCR was taken from a man aged 25-45 years in good health and CMV-seropositive. V and J are TRBV30 and TRBJ1-3; D remains unclear. The CDR3 loop is CAWSVHAGGNTIYF. CDR3 in DNA: TGTGCCTGGAGTGTACACGCGGGCGGAAACACCATATATTTT. The variable domain in full, with the rest retrieved from reference TRBV30 and TRBJ1-3, is SQTIHQWPATLVQPVGSPLSLECTVEGTSNPNLYWYRQAAGRGLQLLFYSVGIGQISSEVPQNLSASRPQDRQFILSSKKLLLSDSGFYLCAWSVHAGGNTIYFGEGSWLTVV.